This T cell receptor (beta chain) was recovered during a study of neoadjuvant nivolumab and ipilimumab in lung cancer. With respect to this clone: Its antigen is not known.

The study, taken as a whole, reports: Higher pretherapy blood TCR richness went with higher resected-tumor richness. Only two of four nivolumab-treated tumors gained richness and clonality by surgery.

Trimming at V came to 0 bases and at J to 4 bases, leaving 5 bases not matched to a gene. CDR3 size: 15 residues. Germline lookup yields CDR1 SGHRS and CDR2 YFSETQ. Assay: immunoSEQ multiplex PCR; the TCRdb copy retains only in-frame clones and omits some. Of 25,000 to 30,000 clones detected, 83% appear once; the ten largest clones hold about 5.5%. The receptor was derived from an adult with non-small cell lung cancer. The rearrangement uses TRBV5-1 and TRBJ2-3; 7 bases line up with TRBD2. The sample here was tumor tissue, taken after neoadjuvant nivolumab, alone or with ipilimumab, at or shortly before surgery. CDR3 DNA: TGCGCCAGCAGCTTGGGACTAGCCAAGGCAGATACGCAGTATTTT. Its translation: CASSLGLAKADTQYF.